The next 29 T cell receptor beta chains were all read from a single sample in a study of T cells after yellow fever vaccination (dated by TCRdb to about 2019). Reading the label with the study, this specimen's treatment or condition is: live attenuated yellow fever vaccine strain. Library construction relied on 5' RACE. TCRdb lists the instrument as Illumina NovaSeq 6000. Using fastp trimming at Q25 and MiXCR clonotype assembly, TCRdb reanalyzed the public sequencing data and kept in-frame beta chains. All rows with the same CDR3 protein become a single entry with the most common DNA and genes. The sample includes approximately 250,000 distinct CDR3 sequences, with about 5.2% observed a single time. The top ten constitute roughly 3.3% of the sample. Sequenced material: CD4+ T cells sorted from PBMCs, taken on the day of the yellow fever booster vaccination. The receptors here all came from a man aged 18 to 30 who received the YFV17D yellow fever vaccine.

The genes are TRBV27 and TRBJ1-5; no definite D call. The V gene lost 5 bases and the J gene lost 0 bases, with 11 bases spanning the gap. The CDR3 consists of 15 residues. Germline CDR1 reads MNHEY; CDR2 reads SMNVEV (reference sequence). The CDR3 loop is CASSPRVGSNQPQHF. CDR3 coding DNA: TGTGCCAGCAGTCCGCGAGTGGGTAGCAATCAGCCCCAGCATTTT.

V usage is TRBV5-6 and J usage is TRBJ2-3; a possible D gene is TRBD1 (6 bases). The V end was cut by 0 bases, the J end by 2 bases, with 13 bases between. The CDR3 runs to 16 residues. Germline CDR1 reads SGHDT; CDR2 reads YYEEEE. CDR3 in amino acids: CASSLVLQGFTDTQYF. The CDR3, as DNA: TGTGCCAGCAGCTTGGTTTTACAGGGCTTCACAGATACGCAGTATTTT.

The CDR3 DNA follows: TGTGCCTGGAGTCTAGGGACAGCCACCTACGAGCAGTACTTC. Protein sequence: CAWSLGTATYEQYF. The rearrangement joins TRBV30 to TRBJ2-7; 7 positions match TRBD1. CDR3 length: 14 amino acids. V trimming: 2 bases; J trimming: 2 bases; junction bases outside the gene matches: 6. In germline, CDR1 is GTSNPN, CDR2 SVGIG (reference sequence).

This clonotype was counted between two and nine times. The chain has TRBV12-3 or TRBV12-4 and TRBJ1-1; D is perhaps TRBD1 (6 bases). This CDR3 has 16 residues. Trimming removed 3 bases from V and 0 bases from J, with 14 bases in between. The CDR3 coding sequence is TGTGCCAGCAGTTTGGGGGCTCGGGACATGAACACTGAAGCTTTCTTT. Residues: CASSLGARDMNTEAFF.

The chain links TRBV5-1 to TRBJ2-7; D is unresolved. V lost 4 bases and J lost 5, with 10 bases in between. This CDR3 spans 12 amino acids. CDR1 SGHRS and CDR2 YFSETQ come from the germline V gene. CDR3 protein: CASSRTGHEQYF. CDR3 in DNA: TGCGCCAGCAGCCGTACGGGCCACGAGCAGTACTTC.

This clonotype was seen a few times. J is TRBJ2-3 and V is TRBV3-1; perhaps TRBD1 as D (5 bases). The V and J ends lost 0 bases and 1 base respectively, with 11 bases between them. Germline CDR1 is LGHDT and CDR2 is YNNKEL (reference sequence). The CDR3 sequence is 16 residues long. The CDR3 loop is CASSQEYPGRTDTQYF. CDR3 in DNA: TGTGCCAGCAGCCAAGAATACCCAGGGCGCACAGATACGCAGTATTTT.

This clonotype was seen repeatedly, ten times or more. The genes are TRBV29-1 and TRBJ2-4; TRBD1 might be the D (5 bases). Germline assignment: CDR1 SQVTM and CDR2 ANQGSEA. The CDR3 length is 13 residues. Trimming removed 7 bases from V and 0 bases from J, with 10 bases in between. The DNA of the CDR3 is TGCAGCGCCGAAACAGGAGCCAAAAACATTCAGTACTTC. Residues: CSAETGAKNIQYF.

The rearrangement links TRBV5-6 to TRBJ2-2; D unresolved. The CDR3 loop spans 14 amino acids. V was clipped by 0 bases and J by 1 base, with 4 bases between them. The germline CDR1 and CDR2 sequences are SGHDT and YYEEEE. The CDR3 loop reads CASSLAQNTGELFF. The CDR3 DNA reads TGTGCCAGCAGCTTGGCCCAGAACACCGGGGAGCTGTTTTTT.

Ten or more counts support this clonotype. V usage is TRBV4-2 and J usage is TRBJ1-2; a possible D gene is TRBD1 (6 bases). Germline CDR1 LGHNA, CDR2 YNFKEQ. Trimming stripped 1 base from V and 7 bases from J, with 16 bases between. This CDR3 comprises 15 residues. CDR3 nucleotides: TGTGCCAGCAGCCAAGCACAGGGAGGTCTCGGTGGCTACACCTTC. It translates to CASSQAQGGLGGYTF.

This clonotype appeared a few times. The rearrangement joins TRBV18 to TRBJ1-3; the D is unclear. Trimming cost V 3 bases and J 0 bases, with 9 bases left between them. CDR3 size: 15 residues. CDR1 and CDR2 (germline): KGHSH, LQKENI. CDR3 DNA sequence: TGTGCCAGCTCACCCGCCGTGAACTCTGGAAACACCATATATTTT. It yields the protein CASSPAVNSGNTIYF.

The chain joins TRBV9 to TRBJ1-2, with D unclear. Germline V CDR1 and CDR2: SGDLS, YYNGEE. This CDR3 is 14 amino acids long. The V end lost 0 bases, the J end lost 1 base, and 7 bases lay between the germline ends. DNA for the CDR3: TGTGCCAGCAGCGTAGCGTCCAGTAACTATGGCTACACCTTC. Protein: CASSVASSNYGYTF.

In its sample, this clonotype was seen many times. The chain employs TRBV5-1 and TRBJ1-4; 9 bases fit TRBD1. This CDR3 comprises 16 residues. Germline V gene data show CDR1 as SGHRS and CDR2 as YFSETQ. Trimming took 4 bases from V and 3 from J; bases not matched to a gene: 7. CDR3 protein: CASSGTGFVANEKLFF. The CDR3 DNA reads TGCGCCAGCAGCGGGACAGGGTTTGTGGCTAATGAAAAACTGTTTTTT.

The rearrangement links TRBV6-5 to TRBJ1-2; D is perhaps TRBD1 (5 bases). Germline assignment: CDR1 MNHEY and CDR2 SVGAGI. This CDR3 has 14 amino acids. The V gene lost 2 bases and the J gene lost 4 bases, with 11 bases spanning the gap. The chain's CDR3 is CASSYKDRSYGYTF. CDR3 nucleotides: TGTGCCAGCAGTTACAAAGACAGAAGCTATGGCTACACCTTC.

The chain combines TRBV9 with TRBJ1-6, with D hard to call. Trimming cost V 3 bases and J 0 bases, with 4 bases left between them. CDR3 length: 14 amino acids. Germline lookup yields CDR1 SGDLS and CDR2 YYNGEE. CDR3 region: CASSESSYNSPLHF. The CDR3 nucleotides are TGTGCCAGCAGCGAGAGCTCCTATAATTCACCCCTCCACTTT.

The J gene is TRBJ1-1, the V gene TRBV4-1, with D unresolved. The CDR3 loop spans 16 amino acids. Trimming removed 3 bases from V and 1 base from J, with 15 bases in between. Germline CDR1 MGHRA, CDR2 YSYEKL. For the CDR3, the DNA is TGCGCCAGCAGCCACAAGAGGATGGGAGAGAACACTGAAGCTTTCTTT. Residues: CASSHKRMGENTEAFF.

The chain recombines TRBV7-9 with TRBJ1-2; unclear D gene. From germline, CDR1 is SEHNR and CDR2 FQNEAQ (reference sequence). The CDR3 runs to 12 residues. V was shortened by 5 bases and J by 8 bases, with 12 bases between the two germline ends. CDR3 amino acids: CASSPEAGGYTF. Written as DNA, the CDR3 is TGTGCCAGCAGCCCGGAGGCCGGGGGCTACACCTTC.

The CDR3 region has the DNA TGTGCCAGCAGCCAAGCGGCGCGCTACGAGCAGTACTTC. Protein: CASSQAARYEQYF. The V gene is TRBV3-1, the J gene TRBJ2-7, with no clear D. The CDR3 runs to 13 residues. CDR1 LGHDT and CDR2 YNNKEL come from the germline V gene (reference sequence). V was clipped by 1 base and J by 3 bases, with 7 bases between them.

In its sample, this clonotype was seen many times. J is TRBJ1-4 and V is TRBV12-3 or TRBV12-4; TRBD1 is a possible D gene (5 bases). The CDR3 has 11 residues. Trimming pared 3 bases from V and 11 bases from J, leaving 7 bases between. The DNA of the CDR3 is TGTGCCAGCAGTTTGGGGGTTAAACTGTTTTTT. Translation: CASSLGVKLFF.

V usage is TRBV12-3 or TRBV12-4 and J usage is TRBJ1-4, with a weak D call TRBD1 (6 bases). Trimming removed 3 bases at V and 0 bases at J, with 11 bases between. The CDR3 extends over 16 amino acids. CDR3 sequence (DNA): TGTGCCAGCAGTTTGGCAGGGGTCACAACTAATGAAAAACTGTTTTTT. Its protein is CASSLAGVTTNEKLFF.

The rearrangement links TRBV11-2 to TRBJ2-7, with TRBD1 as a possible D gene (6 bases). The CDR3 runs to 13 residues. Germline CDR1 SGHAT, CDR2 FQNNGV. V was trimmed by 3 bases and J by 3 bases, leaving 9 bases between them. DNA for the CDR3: TGTGCCAGCAGCTTCTACAGGGTCTACGAGCAGTACTTC. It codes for CASSFYRVYEQYF.

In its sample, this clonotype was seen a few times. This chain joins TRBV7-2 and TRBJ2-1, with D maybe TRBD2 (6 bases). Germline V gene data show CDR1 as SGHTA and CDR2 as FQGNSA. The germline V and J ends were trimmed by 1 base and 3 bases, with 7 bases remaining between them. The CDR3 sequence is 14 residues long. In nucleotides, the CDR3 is TGTGCCAGCAGCTTAGGGCGGGGCTACAATGAGCAGTTCTTC. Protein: CASSLGRGYNEQFF.

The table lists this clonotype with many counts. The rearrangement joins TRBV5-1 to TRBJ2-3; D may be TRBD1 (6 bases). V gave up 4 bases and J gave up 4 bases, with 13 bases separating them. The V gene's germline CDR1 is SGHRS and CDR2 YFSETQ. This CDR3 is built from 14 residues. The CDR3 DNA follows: TGCGCCAGCAGCGGAACGGACAGTTCAGATACGCAGTATTTT. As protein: CASSGTDSSDTQYF.

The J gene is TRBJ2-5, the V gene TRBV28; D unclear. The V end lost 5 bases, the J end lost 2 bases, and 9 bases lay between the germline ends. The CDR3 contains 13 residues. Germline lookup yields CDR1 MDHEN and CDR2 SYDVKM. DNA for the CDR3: TGTGCCAGCAGTAAACGGGTTCAAGAGACCCAGTACTTC. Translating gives CASSKRVQETQYF.

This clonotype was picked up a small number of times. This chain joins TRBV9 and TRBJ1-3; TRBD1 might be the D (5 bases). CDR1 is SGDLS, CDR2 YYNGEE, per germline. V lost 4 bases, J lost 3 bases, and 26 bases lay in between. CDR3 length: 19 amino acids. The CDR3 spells CASSPDLRASAVIGNTIYF. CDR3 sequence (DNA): TGTGCCAGCAGCCCAGATCTCAGGGCCTCCGCCGTAATTGGAAACACCATATATTTT.

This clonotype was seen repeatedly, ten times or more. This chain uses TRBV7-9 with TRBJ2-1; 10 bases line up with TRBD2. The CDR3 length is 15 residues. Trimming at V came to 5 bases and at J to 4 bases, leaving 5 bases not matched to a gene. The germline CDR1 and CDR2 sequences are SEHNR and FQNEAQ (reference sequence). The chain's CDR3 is CASSATSGEYNEQFF. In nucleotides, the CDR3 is TGTGCCAGCAGCGCTACTAGCGGGGAGTACAATGAGCAGTTCTTC.

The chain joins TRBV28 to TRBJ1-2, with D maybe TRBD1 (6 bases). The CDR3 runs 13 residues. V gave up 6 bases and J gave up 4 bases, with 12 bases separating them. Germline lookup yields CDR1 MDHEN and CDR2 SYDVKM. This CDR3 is CASSQWGAYGYTF. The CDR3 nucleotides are TGTGCCAGCAGCCAATGGGGGGCCTATGGCTACACCTTC.

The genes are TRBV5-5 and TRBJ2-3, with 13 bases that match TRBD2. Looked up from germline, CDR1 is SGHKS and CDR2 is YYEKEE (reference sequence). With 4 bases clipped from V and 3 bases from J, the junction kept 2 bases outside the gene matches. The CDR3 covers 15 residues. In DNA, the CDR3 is TGTGCCAGCAGCGTGACTAGCGGGGGGACAGATACGCAGTATTTT. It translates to CASSVTSGGTDTQYF.

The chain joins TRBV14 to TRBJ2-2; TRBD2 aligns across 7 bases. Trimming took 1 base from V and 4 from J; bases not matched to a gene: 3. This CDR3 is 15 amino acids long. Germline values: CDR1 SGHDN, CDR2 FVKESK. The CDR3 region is CASSQGDYTTGELFF. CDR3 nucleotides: TGTGCCAGCAGCCAAGGGGACTATACCACCGGGGAGCTGTTTTTT.

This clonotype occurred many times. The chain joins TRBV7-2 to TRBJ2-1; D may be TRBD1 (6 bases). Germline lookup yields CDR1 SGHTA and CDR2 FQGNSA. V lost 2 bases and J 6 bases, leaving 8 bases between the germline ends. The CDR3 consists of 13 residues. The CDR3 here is CASSLTGTNEQFF. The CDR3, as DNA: TGTGCCAGCAGCTTAACAGGGACCAATGAGCAGTTCTTC. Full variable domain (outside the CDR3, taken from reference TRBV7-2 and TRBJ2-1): GAGVSQSPSNKVTEKGKDVELRCDPISGHTALYWYRQSLGQGLEFLIYFQGNSAPDKSGLPSDRFSAERTGGSVSTLTIQRTQQEDSAVYLCASSLTGTNEQFFGPGTRLTVL.